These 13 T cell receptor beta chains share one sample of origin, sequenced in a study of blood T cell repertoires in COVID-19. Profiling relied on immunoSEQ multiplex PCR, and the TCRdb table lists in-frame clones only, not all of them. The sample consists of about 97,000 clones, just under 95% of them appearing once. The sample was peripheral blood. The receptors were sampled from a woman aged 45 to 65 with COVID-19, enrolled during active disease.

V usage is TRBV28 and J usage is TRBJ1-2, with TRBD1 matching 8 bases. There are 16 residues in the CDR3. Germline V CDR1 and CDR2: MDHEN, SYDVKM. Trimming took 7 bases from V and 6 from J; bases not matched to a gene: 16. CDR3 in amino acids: CASTYIRGPVGNGYTF. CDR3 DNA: TGTGCCAGCACCTACATCAGGGGGCCGGTGGGTAATGGCTACACCTTC.

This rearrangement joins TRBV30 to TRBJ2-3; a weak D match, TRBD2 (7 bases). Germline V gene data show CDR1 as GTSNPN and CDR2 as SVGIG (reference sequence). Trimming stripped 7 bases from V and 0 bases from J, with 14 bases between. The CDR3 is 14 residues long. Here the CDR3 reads CAFEGGHSTDTQYF. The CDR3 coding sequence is TGTGCCTTCGAGGGGGGGCATAGCACAGATACGCAGTATTTT. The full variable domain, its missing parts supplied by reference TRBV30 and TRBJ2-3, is SQTIHQWPATLVQPVGSPLSLECTVEGTSNPNLYWYRQAAGRGLQLLFYSVGIGQISSEVPQNLSASRPQDRQFILSSKKLLLSDSGFYLCAFEGGHSTDTQYFGPGTRLTVL.

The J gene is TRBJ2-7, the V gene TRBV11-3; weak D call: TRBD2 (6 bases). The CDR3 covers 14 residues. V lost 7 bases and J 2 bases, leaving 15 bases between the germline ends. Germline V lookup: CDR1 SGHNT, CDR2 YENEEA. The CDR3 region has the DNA TGTGCCAGCAAAGCGGGTCCTAGTCCCTACGAGCAGTACTTC. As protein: CASKAGPSPYEQYF.

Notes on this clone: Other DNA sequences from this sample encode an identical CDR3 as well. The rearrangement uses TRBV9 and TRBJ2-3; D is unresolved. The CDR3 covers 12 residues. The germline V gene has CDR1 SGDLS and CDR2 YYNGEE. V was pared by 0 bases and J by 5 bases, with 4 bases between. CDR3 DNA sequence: TGTGCCAGCAGCGTAGGGAGAGATACGCAGTATTTT. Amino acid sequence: CASSVGRDTQYF. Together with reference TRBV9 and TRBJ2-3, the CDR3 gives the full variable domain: DSGVTQTPKHLITATGQRVTLRCSPRSGDLSVYWYQQSLDQGLQFLIQYYNGEERAKGNILERFSAQQFPDLHSELNLSSLELGDSALYFCASSVGRDTQYFGPGTRLTVL.

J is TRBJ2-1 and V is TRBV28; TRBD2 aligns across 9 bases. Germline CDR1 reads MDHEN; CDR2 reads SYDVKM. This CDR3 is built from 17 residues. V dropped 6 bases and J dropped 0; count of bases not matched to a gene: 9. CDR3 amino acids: CASSLTSGWSSYNEQFF. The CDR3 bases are TGTGCCAGCAGCCTTACTAGCGGGTGGAGCTCCTACAATGAGCAGTTCTTC.

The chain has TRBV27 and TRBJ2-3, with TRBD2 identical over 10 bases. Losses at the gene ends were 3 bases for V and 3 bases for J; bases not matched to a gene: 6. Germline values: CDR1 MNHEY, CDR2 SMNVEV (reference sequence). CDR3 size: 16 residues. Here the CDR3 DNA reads TGTGCCAGCAGTTTGAGCGGGGGGGTAGCTACAGATACGCAGTATTTT. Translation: CASSLSGGVATDTQYF.

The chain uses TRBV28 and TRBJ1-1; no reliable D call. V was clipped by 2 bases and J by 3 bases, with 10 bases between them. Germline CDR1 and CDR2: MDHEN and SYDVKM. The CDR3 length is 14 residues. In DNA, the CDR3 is TGTGCCAGCAGTTTAGACATGCGTCACACTGAAGCTTTCTTT. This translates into CASSLDMRHTEAFF.

CDR3 DNA: TGCACCAGCCGGGACAGGGGGCATGGCTACACCTTC. Its protein product is CTSRDRGHGYTF. The chain combines TRBV1 with TRBJ1-2; the listed D gene, TRBD1, was not tested against the DNA. TRBV1 is annotated as a pseudogene. The CDR3 totals 12 residues.

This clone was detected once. The CDR3 loop reads CASSPGGLHYEQYF. The CDR3 DNA reads TGTGCCAGCAGCCCCGGGGGGCTACATTACGAGCAGTACTTC. The J gene is TRBJ2-7, the V gene TRBV11-3; D is perhaps TRBD2 (7 bases). V shed 5 bases and J shed 4 bases, with 15 bases lying between them. CDR3 length: 14 amino acids. The V gene's germline CDR1 is SGHNT and CDR2 YENEEA.

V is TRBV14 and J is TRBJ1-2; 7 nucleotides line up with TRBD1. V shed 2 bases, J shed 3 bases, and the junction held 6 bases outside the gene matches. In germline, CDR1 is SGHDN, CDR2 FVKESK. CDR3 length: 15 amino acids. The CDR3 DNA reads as TGTGCCAGCAGCCAACCGGGACAGCCTGACTATGGCTACACCTTC. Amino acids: CASSQPGQPDYGYTF.

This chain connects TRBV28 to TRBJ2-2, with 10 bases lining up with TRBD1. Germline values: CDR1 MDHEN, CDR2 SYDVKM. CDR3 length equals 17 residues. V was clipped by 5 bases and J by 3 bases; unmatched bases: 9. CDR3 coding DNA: TGTGCCAGCAGTCCCTACCTGGGACAGGGGTACACCGGGGAGCTGTTTTTT. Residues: CASSPYLGQGYTGELFF.

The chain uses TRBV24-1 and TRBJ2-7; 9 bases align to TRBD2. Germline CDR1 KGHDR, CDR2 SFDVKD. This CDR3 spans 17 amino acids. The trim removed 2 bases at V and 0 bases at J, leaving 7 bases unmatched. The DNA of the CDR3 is TGTGCCACCAGTGATTCTAAGCGGGGGGCGAGCTCCTACGAGCAGTACTTC. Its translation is CATSDSKRGASSYEQYF.

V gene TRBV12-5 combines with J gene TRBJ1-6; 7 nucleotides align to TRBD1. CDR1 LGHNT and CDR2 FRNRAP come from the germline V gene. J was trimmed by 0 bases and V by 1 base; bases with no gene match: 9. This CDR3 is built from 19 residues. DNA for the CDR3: TGTGCTAGTGGTTTGGAGGGGGGACAGCTGAGCTCCTATAATTCACCCCTCCACTTT. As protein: CASGLEGGQLSSYNSPLHF. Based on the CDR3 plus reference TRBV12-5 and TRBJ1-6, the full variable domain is DARVTQTPRHKVTEMGQEVTMRCQPILGHNTVFWYRQTMMQGLELLAYFRNRAPLDDSGMPKDRFSAEMPDATLATLKIQPSEPRDSAVYFCASGLEGGQLSSYNSPLHFGNGTRLTVT.